The 23 T cell receptor beta chains reported below all come from one sample, sequenced in a study of cytotoxic CD8 clonotypes in ibrutinib-treated CLL. The method was immunoSEQ multiplex PCR; TCRdb's version includes in-frame clones alone and lacks a portion of them. The sample includes roughly 180,000 clones, around 72% seen only once; the top ten take roughly 13%. Here the sequenced sample was PBMCs, taken after 24 months of ibrutinib treatment. These receptors originate from a human donor with chronic lymphocytic leukemia.

This clone was counted a few times. The chain is built from TRBV19 and TRBJ1-4, with unresolved D. The V gene's germline CDR1 is LNHDA and CDR2 SQIVND (reference sequence). The CDR3 runs to 14 residues. V was cut by 3 bases and J by 7 bases, with 12 bases left in between. DNA for the CDR3: TGTGCCAGTAGTATCTCATTCACGAGTGAAAAACTGTTTTTT. It codes for CASSISFTSEKLFF.

This clone was detected only a few times. CDR3 in DNA: TGTGCCACCAGCAGAGGGGGGAACCAAGAGACCCAGTACTTC. Protein product: CATSRGGNQETQYF. This chain links TRBV15 with TRBJ2-5, with D perhaps being TRBD1 or TRBD2 (5 bases each). The CDR3 has 14 amino acids. CDR1 and CDR2 from the germline V gene are LNHNV and YYDKDF (reference sequence). V was clipped by 1 base and J by 0 bases, with 6 bases between them.

This clone was observed a handful of times. The chain employs TRBV7-8 and TRBJ1-5, with D tentatively TRBD1 (5 bases). The germline V gene has CDR1 SGHVS and CDR2 FQNEAQ. Trimming took 4 bases from V and 5 from J, leaving 6 bases between them. This CDR3 region has 12 residues. CDR3 sequence: CASSSGYQPQHF. The CDR3 DNA sequence: TGTGCCAGCAGCTCAGGGTATCAGCCCCAGCATTTT.

The chain combines TRBV20-1 with TRBJ2-7, with 7 bases fitting TRBD1. Trimming took 6 bases from V and 4 from J; bases not matched to a gene: 3. CDR3 size: 11 residues. CDR1 and CDR2 from the germline V gene are DFQATT and SNEGSKA (reference sequence). The CDR3 loop reads CSAQGEYEQYF. CDR3 nucleotide sequence: TGCAGTGCGCAGGGGGAATACGAGCAGTACTTC.

This chain's CDR3 is CASSRRQGAYGYTF. The CDR3 region has the DNA TGTGCCAGCAGTAGGAGACAGGGGGCGTATGGCTACACCTTC. This chain joins TRBV6-5 and TRBJ1-2, with 10 positions matching TRBD1. With 5 bases clipped from V and 5 bases from J, the junction kept 5 bases outside the gene matches. Germline lookup yields CDR1 MNHEY and CDR2 SVGAGI. CDR3 length: 14 amino acids.

V is TRBV11-2 and J is TRBJ2-3; D is uncertain. The germline V and J ends were trimmed by 3 bases and 5 bases, with 6 bases remaining between them. The CDR3 sequence is 12 residues long. CDR1 and CDR2 (germline): SGHAT, FQNNGV. Here the CDR3 reads CASSFWGDTQYF. DNA of the CDR3: TGTGCCAGCAGCTTTTGGGGAGATACGCAGTATTTT.

This clone was detected only a few times. The CDR3 DNA follows: TGTGCCAGCAGCCTGACAGGGGTGAACACTGAAGCTTTCTTT. Its translation is CASSLTGVNTEAFF. This chain links TRBV5-4 with TRBJ1-1; 8 bases are a match to TRBD1. V lost 4 bases and J lost 0; bases outside the gene matches: 2. CDR1 SGHNT and CDR2 YYREEE come from the germline V gene (reference sequence). The CDR3 sequence is 14 residues long. Looking up the rest from reference TRBV5-4 and TRBJ1-1 gives the full variable domain: ETGVTQSPTHLIKTRGQQVTLRCSSQSGHNTVSWYQQALGQGPQFIFQYYREEENGRGNFPPRFSGLQFPNYSSELNVNALELDDSALYLCASSLTGVNTEAFFGQGTRLTVV.

This clone was observed once. The chain joins TRBV5-1 to TRBJ2-2, with 8 bases identical to TRBD1. The CDR3 spans 15 residues. Trimming at V came to 6 bases and at J to 1 base, leaving 5 bases not matched to a gene. The V gene's germline CDR1 is SGHRS and CDR2 YFSETQ. CDR3 DNA: TGCGCCAGCAACGAACAGGGGGTGAACACCGGGGAGCTGTTTTTT. Translation gives CASNEQGVNTGELFF. The whole variable domain, filled in from reference TRBV5-1 and TRBJ2-2, reads KAGVTQTPRYLIKTRGQQVTLSCSPISGHRSVSWYQQTPGQGLQFLFEYFSETQRNKGNFPGRFSGRQFSNSRSEMNVSTLELGDSALYLCASNEQGVNTGELFFGEGSRLTVL.

V is TRBV11-2 and J is TRBJ2-5, with D possibly TRBD1 on 5 matching bases. Germline CDR1 and CDR2: SGHAT and FQNNGV. The CDR3 contains 15 residues. Trimming took 6 bases from V and 4 from J, leaving 18 bases between them. CDR3 DNA sequence: TGTGCCAGCAGGGTGGCGGATGGGGCGTTAGAGACCCAGTACTTC. Translating it yields CASRVADGALETQYF.

The chain uses TRBV9 and TRBJ1-2; 8 bases line up with TRBD1. V was pared by 4 bases and J by 8 bases, with 10 bases of the junction left unmatched. The CDR3 spans 14 residues. Germline V gene lookup returns CDR1 SGDLS and CDR2 YYNGEE. CDR3 protein: CASSSRTGSYGYTF. CDR3 nucleotide sequence: TGTGCCAGCAGCTCAAGGACAGGGAGCTACGGCTACACCTTC. Looking up the rest from reference TRBV9 and TRBJ1-2 gives the full variable domain: DSGVTQTPKHLITATGQRVTLRCSPRSGDLSVYWYQQSLDQGLQFLIQYYNGEERAKGNILERFSAQQFPDLHSELNLSSLELGDSALYFCASSSRTGSYGYTFGSGTRLTVV.

The rearrangement joins TRBV7-9 to TRBJ2-1, with unresolved D. CDR1 and CDR2 (germline): SEHNR, FQNEAQ (reference sequence). Trimming stripped 0 bases from V and 4 bases from J, with 4 bases between. The CDR3 runs to 13 residues. The chain's CDR3 is CASSLAEYNEQFF. CDR3 DNA sequence: TGTGCCAGCAGCTTAGCTGAATACAATGAGCAGTTCTTC.

The chain carries TRBV10-3 and TRBJ1-2; possible D gene TRBD1, 5 bases. The length of the CDR3 is 16 residues. Germline CDR1 is ENHRY and CDR2 is SYGVKD. The V end was cut by 3 bases, the J end by 0 bases, with 14 bases between. DNA of the CDR3: TGTGCCATCAGTGACCCTAACAGGCCATCTAACTATGGCTACACCTTC. Its protein is CAISDPNRPSNYGYTF.

The rearrangement joins TRBV5-1 to TRBJ2-7, with D maybe TRBD1 (5 bases). CDR3 length: 13 residues. V was pared by 4 bases and J by 2 bases, with 10 bases between. Germline values: CDR1 SGHRS, CDR2 YFSETQ. For the CDR3, the DNA is TGCGCCAGCAGCGTCCAGGGTACCTACGAGCAGTACTTC. Its protein is CASSVQGTYEQYF. Complete variable domain (other parts from reference TRBV5-1 and TRBJ2-7): KAGVTQTPRYLIKTRGQQVTLSCSPISGHRSVSWYQQTPGQGLQFLFEYFSETQRNKGNFPGRFSGRQFSNSRSEMNVSTLELGDSALYLCASSVQGTYEQYFGPGTRLTVT.

The rearrangement uses TRBV6-5 and TRBJ2-1; 10 nucleotides match TRBD2. V shed 2 bases, J shed 7 bases, and the junction held 5 bases outside the gene matches. The V gene's germline CDR1 is MNHEY and CDR2 SVGAGI. The CDR3 is 15 residues long. In DNA form, the CDR3 reads TGTGCCAGCAGTTACACCTTGACTAGCGGGAATGAGCAGTTCTTC. Protein: CASSYTLTSGNEQFF.

The chain joins TRBV10-3 to TRBJ2-7, with 10 positions matching TRBD2. Germline CDR1 ENHRY, CDR2 SYGVKD. This CDR3 is built from 16 residues. V lost 4 bases and J lost 4; bases outside the gene matches: 10. The CDR3 here is CAISAAASGRSYEQYF. The DNA for the CDR3 is TGTGCCATCAGTGCAGCAGCTAGCGGGAGATCTTACGAGCAGTACTTC.

This chain connects TRBV2 to TRBJ2-6; tentative D call: TRBD1 (5 bases). The CDR3 length is 17 residues. The V gene lost 2 bases and the J gene lost 0 bases, with 11 bases spanning the gap. In germline, CDR1 is SNHLY, CDR2 FYNNEI. Here the CDR3 reads CASSEFGQFSGANVLTF. The CDR3 DNA sequence: TGTGCCAGCAGTGAATTTGGACAATTCTCTGGGGCCAACGTCCTGACTTTC.

The CDR3 sequence: CASSDILLAGGPGEQFF. The DNA for the CDR3 is TGTGCCAGCAGTGACATCTTATTAGCGGGAGGGCCGGGTGAGCAGTTCTTC. This rearrangement joins TRBV6-1 to TRBJ2-1, with 11 bases that match TRBD2. This CDR3 comprises 17 residues. The germline gives CDR1 MNHNS, CDR2 SASEGT. Trimming at V came to 3 bases and at J to 9 bases, leaving 13 bases not matched to a gene.

This clone has just a few counts. V and J are TRBV27 and TRBJ1-2, with D possibly being TRBD1 (5 bases). Germline V gene sequence: CDR1 MNHEY, CDR2 SMNVEV (reference sequence). V lost 2 bases and J lost 7, with 8 bases in between. The CDR3 is made up of 12 amino acids. The DNA for the CDR3 is TGTGCCAGCAGTTTACAGGGCGGTGGCTACACCTTC. This codes for CASSLQGGGYTF.

The V call is TRBV19, the J call TRBJ2-3; D uncertain. This CDR3 has 15 amino acids. Between the trimmed V and J ends, which lost 1 base and 3 bases, there was a span of 11 bases. Germline-derived CDR1 and CDR2 are LNHDA and SQIVND (reference sequence). The DNA of the CDR3 is TGTGCCAGTAGTATAGTTCGGAAGGGAACAGATACGCAGTATTTT. It codes for CASSIVRKGTDTQYF.

This chain uses TRBV13 with TRBJ2-7; 9 nucleotides match TRBD1. The CDR3 runs 15 residues. Germline assignment: CDR1 PRHDT and CDR2 FYEKMQ (reference sequence). V lost 4 bases and J lost 0; bases outside the gene matches: 4. The CDR3 region is CASSSRDRVSYEQYF. The CDR3 bases are TGTGCCAGCAGCTCCAGGGACAGGGTCTCCTACGAGCAGTACTTC.

This clone has a handful of counts. V and J are TRBV2 and TRBJ1-5, with D possibly TRBD1 on 5 matching bases. Germline V lookup: CDR1 SNHLY, CDR2 FYNNEI. Deletions cut 3 bases from V and 6 bases from J, with 9 bases between. The CDR3 spans 13 residues. The CDR3, as DNA: TGTGCCAGCAGTGACACCAGGGCTCAGCCCCAGCATTTT. It specifies CASSDTRAQPQHF.

The chain combines TRBV28 with TRBJ2-5; D unclear. The V and J ends lost 1 base and 1 base respectively, with 10 bases between them. CDR1 MDHEN and CDR2 SYDVKM come from the germline V gene. CDR3 length equals 15 residues. The CDR3 is CASSLSGPGQETQYF. Written as DNA, the CDR3 is TGTGCCAGCAGTTTATCTGGGCCAGGCCAAGAGACCCAGTACTTC.

The chain combines TRBV6-1 with TRBJ1-1, with a tentative D call TRBD1 (6 bases). The CDR3 loop spans 14 amino acids. V lost 3 bases, J lost 1 base, and 9 bases lay in between. Germline V CDR1 and CDR2: MNHNS, SASEGT. The CDR3 loop is CASSDQGPNTEAFF. As DNA, the CDR3 is TGTGCCAGCAGTGACCAGGGGCCGAACACTGAAGCTTTCTTT.